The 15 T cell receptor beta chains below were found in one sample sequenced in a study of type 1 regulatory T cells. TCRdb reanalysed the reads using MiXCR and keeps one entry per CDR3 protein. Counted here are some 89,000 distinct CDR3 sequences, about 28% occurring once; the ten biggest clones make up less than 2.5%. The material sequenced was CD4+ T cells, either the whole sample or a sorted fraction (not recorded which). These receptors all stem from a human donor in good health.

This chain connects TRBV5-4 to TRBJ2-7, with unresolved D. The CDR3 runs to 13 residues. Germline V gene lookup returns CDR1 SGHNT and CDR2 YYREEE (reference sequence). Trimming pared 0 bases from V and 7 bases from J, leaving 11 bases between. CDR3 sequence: CASSLEGRWEQYF. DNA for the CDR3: TGTGCCAGCAGCTTGGAGGGCAGGTGGGAGCAGTACTTC.

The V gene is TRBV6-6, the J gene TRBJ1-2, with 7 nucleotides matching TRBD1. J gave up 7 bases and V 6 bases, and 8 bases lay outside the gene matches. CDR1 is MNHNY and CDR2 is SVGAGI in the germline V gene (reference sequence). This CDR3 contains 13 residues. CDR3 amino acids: CASSLRGLGGYTF. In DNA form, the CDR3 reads TGTGCCAGCAGCCTTAGGGGGCTAGGTGGCTACACCTTC.

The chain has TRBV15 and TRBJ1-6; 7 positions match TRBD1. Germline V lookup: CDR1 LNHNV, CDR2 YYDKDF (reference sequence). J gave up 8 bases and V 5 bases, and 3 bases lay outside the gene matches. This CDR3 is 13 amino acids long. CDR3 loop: CATSYTGDSPLHF. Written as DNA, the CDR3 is TGTGCCACCAGCTATACAGGGGATTCACCCCTCCACTTT.

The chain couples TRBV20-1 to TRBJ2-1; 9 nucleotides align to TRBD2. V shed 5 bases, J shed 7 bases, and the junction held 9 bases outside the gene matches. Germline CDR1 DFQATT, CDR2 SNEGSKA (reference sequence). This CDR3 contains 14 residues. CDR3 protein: CSAQIAGVGNEQFF. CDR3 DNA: TGCAGTGCTCAAATAGCGGGAGTTGGAAATGAGCAGTTCTTC.

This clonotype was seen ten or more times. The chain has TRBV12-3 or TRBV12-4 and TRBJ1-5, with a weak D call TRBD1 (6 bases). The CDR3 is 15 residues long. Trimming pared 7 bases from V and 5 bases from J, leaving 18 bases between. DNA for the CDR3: TGTGCCAGCACCATCGACGGGGGGGGCCATCAGCCCCAGCATTTT. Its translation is CASTIDGGGHQPQHF.

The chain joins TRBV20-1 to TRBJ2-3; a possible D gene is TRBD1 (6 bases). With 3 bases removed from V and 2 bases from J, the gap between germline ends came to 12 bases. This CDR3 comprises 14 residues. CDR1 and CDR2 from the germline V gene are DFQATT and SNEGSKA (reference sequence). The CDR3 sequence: CSASWQGNTDTQYF. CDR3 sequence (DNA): TGCAGTGCTAGCTGGCAGGGGAACACAGATACGCAGTATTTT.

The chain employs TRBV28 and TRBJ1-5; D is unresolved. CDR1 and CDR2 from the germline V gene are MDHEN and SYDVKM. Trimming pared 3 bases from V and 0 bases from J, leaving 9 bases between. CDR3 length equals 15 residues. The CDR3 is CASSFLTSSNQPQHF. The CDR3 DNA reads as TGTGCCAGCAGTTTTTTGACTTCTAGCAATCAGCCCCAGCATTTT.

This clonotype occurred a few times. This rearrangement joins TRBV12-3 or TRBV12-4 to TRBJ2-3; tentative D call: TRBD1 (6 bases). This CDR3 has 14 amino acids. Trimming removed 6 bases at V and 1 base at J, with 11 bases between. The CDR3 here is CASRTGPGTDTQYF. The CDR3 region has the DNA TGTGCCAGCAGAACAGGGCCCGGCACAGATACGCAGTATTTT.

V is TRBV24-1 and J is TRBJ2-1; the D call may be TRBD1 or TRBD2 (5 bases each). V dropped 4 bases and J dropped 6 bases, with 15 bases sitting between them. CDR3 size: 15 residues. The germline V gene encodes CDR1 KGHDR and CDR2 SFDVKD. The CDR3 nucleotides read TGTGCCACCAGTGAACCGGGACCCCTTTTCAATGAGCAGTTCTTC. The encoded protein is CATSEPGPLFNEQFF.

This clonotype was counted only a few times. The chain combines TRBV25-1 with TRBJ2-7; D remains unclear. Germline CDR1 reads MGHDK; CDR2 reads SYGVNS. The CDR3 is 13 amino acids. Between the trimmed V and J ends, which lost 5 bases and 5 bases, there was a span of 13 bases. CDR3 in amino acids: CASSLLASDEQYF. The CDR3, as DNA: TGTGCCAGCAGTCTTTTAGCATCCGACGAGCAGTACTTC.

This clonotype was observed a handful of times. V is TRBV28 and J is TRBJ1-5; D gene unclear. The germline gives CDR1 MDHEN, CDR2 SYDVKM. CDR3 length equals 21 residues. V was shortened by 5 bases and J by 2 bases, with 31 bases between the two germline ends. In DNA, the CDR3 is TGTGCCAGCAGTCCCCGCCCTCCTAATTGGCCGCACTACGCGGGCAATCAGCCCCAGCATTTT. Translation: CASSPRPPNWPHYAGNQPQHF.

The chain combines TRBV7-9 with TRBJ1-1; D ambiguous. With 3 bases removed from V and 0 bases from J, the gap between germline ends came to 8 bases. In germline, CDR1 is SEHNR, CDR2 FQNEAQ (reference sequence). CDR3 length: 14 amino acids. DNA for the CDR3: TGTGCCAGCAGCTTCGGAGGATTGAACACTGAAGCTTTCTTT. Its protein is CASSFGGLNTEAFF.

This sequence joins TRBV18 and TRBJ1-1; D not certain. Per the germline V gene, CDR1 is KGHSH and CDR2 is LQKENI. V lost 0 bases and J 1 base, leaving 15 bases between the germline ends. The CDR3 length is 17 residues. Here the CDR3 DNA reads TGTGCCAGCTCACCACCCGGAGGAGGGCCATGGAACACTGAAGCTTTCTTT. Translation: CASSPPGGGPWNTEAFF.

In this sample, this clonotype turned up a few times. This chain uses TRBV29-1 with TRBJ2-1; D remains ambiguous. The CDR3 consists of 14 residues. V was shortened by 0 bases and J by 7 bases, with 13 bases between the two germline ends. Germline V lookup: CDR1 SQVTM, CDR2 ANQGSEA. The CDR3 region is CSVEDGPTSNEQFF. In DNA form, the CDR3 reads TGCAGCGTTGAAGACGGCCCGACTTCAAATGAGCAGTTCTTC.

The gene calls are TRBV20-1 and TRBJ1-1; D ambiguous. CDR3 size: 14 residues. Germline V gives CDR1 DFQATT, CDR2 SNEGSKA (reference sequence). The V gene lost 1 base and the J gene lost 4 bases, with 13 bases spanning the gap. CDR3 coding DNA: TGCAGTGCTAGAGTGTTGGGCTCGGGCACTGAAGCTTTCTTT. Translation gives CSARVLGSGTEAFF.